In its sample, the clone carrying this TCR beta chain was seen many times. Its antigen is not known. This entry belongs to a study of T cells in Graves' hyperthyroidism and ophthalmopathy. General observations from the study: Most clonotypes expanded in thyroid above 0.001 were likewise present in blood.

RNA transcripts provided the source from which TCR beta CDR3 regions were amplified. The HTBI primer set served for first-round RT-PCR of the TCR CDR3. TCRdb recomputed calls from the multiplex PCR reads with MiXCR, one row per CDR3 protein. This sample yields 250,000 to 300,000 distinct CDR3 sequences, of which around 15% are seen a single time; approximately 7.9% belongs to the top ten. This sample holds PBMCs from 8.5 to 10 ml fresh peripheral blood. The sequencing sample was made of blood. The source is a woman between 40 and 55 years old with Graves' hyperthyroidism.

CDR3 nucleotide sequence: TGTGCCAGCAGTCCCGCAGGGACAGCCTACGAGCAGTACTTC. The encoded protein is CASSPAGTAYEQYF. The V gene is TRBV27, the J gene TRBJ2-7, with 7 bases identical to TRBD1. Looked up from germline, CDR1 is MNHEY and CDR2 is SMNVEV (reference sequence). Unmatched junction bases numbered 6, after V lost 5 bases and J lost 2 bases. This CDR3 is built from 14 residues.